The rows below give T cell receptor beta chains drawn from one sample of a study of blood T cell repertoires in COVID-19. Sequencing used immunoSEQ multiplex PCR; TCRdb keeps in-frame clones, though not all of them. Here the sample spans 120,000 to 150,000 clones, 80% to 85% being singletons. The specimen sequenced was peripheral blood. These receptors all come from a human donor in a cohort sampled during active COVID-19. Both conserved end residues are part of each CDR3. The order of the fields is CDR3 protein, CDR3 DNA, V gene, J gene, CDR3 length, clone size, D gene. D genes are given only for firm matches. A clone size is listed for some rows: how often the clone was seen (once, few, many), or a class if it is expanded.

CASSQDKNGQGGNQPQHF	TGTGCCAGCAGCCAAGATAAAAATGGACAGGGTGGCAATCAGCCCCAGCATTTT	TRBV3-1/TRBV3-2	TRBJ1-5	18	once	TRBD1
CASSPWTQNTGELFF	TGTGCCAGCAGCCCCTGGACACAGAACACCGGGGAGCTGTTTTTT	TRBV5-8	TRBJ2-2	15	NA	NA
CASSFRQPNTEAFF	TGTGCCAGCAGCTTTCGACAGCCGAACACTGAAGCTTTCTTT	TRBV7-2	TRBJ1-1	14	NA	NA
CASSLARQRETQYF	TGTGCCAGCAGCTTGGCTCGCCAGCGGGAGACCCAGTACTTC	TRBV5-4	TRBJ2-5	14	NA	NA
CASRQTGAEGYTF	TGTGCCAGCAGACAGACAGGGGCGGAGGGCTACACCTTC	TRBV6-5	TRBJ1-2	13	NA	TRBD1
CASSLRVATGNQPQHF	TGTGCCAGCAGCTTGAGGGTTGCGACAGGGAATCAGCCCCAGCATTTT	TRBV5-6	TRBJ1-5	16	NA	TRBD1
CASSQDPGDYGYTF	TGTGCCAGCAGCCAAGATCCAGGGGACTATGGCTACACCTTC	TRBV4-2	TRBJ1-2	14	NA	NA
CASSPPRTGANTGELFF	TGCGCCAGCAGCCCGCCCAGGACAGGCGCCAACACCGGGGAGCTGTTTTTT	TRBV4-3	TRBJ2-2	17	once	TRBD1
CASSLAGGGPLGDTQYF	TGCGCCAGCAGCTTGGCGGGCGGGGGCCCTCTTGGGGATACGCAGTATTTT	TRBV5-1	TRBJ2-3	17	NA	NA
CASSEPEGTPPYEQYF	TGTGCCAGCAGTGAACCCGAGGGGACACCACCCTACGAGCAGTACTTC	TRBV2	TRBJ2-7	16	few	NA
CASSLAAGKGTDTQYF	TGTGCCAGCAGCTTGGCGGCAGGGAAGGGCACAGATACGCAGTATTTT	TRBV5-4	TRBJ2-3	16	NA	NA
CASSSRRDYGYTF	TGTGCCAGCAGCTCCAGACGGGACTATGGCTACACCTTC	TRBV6-2/TRBV6-3	TRBJ1-2	13	NA	NA
CASSRQGGELFF	TGTGCCAGCAGCAGACAGGGCGGGGAGCTGTTTTTT	TRBV11-3	TRBJ2-2	12	NA	TRBD1
CASSKAGTSGPSYEQYF	TGTGCCAGCAGCAAAGCGGGGACTAGCGGCCCTTCCTACGAGCAGTACTTC	TRBV21-1	TRBJ2-7	17	once	NA
CASSYLGQGYEQFF	TGTGCCAGCAGTTACCTGGGACAGGGGTATGAGCAGTTCTTC	TRBV6-5	TRBJ2-1	14	NA	TRBD1
CASIGLGVMETQYF	TGTGCCAGCATCGGACTTGGAGTTATGGAGACCCAGTACTTC	TRBV28	TRBJ2-5	14	NA	NA
CASSPGGYEQYF	TGTGCCAGCTCACCAGGAGGCTACGAGCAGTACTTC	TRBV18	TRBJ2-7	12	few	NA
CASSLGDSFYEQYF	TGTGCCAGCAGTCTAGGGGACAGTTTCTACGAGCAGTACTTC	TRBV27	TRBJ2-7	14	NA	TRBD1
CASSLGGLAGSSSYNEQFF	TGTGCCAGCAGCTTAGGGGGACTAGCGGGGTCAAGCTCCTACAATGAGCAGTTCTTC	TRBV7-9	TRBJ2-1	19	NA	TRBD2
CASSQETAANYGYTF	TGCGCCAGCAGCCAAGAAACAGCCGCAAACTATGGCTACACCTTC	TRBV4-3	TRBJ1-2	15	NA	NA
CASSYSASSTQYF	TGTGCCAGCAGTTACTCGGCCTCTTCGACGCAGTATTTT	TRBV6-2/TRBV6-3	TRBJ2-3	13	NA	NA
CACRGGETQYF	TGTGCCTGTCGGGGAGGAGAGACCCAGTACTTC	TRBV30	TRBJ2-5	11	NA	NA
CASSMGRNQPQHF	TGTGCCAGTAGTATGGGGAGGAATCAGCCCCAGCATTTT	TRBV19	TRBJ1-5	13	NA	NA
CASSQPTSGANEQFF	TGCGCCAGCAGCCAGCCGACTAGCGGGGCCAATGAGCAGTTCTTC	TRBV4-1	TRBJ2-1	15	NA	TRBD2
CASSPTTGLRAKNIQYF	TGTGCCAGCAGCCCCACCACAGGGCTAAGGGCCAAAAACATTCAGTACTTC	TRBV3-1/TRBV3-2	TRBJ2-4	17	few	NA
CASSLDRGDYEQYF	TGTGCCAGCTCTTTGGACAGGGGCGACTACGAGCAGTACTTC	TRBV18	TRBJ2-7	14	NA	TRBD1
CASSLPGIVGQPQHF	TGTGCCAGCAGCTTGCCAGGGATTGTAGGTCAGCCCCAGCATTTT	TRBV5-8	TRBJ1-5	15	NA	NA
CASSVLQGPEAFF	TGTGCCAGCAGCGTCCTACAGGGTCCTGAAGCTTTCTTT	TRBV11-3	TRBJ1-1	13	NA	NA
CASSRGEKLFF	TGTGCCAGCAGCAGGGGCGAAAAACTGTTTTTT	TRBV5-4	TRBJ1-4	11	NA	NA
CASSPLPSSGNTIYF	TGTGCCAGCTCACCACTCCCATCCTCTGGAAACACCATATATTTT	TRBV18	TRBJ1-3	15	NA	NA
CASIMGGGNSPLHF	TGTGCCAGCATCATGGGAGGGGGTAATTCACCCCTCCACTTT	TRBV28	TRBJ1-6	14	NA	NA
CASSIRQYSRDEQYF	TGTGCCAGCAGCATTCGACAGTACTCTCGGGACGAGCAGTACTTC	TRBV3-1/TRBV3-2	TRBJ2-7	15	NA	NA
CAISESPDRGPYGNTIYF	TGTGCCATCAGTGAGTCTCCTGACAGGGGGCCTTATGGAAACACCATATATTTT	TRBV10-3	TRBJ1-3	18	NA	TRBD1
CASSQLGGGETQYF	TGTGCCAGCAGCCAATTGGGCGGGGGGGAGACCCAGTACTTC	TRBV4-2	TRBJ2-5	14	NA	TRBD2
CASSPLAGNEQFF	TGTGCCAGCAGCCCCCTAGCTGGCAATGAGCAGTTCTTC	TRBV7-2	TRBJ2-1	13	NA	NA
CASSQPSSGANVLTF	TGTGCCAGCAGCCAGCCTAGCTCTGGGGCCAACGTCCTGACTTTC	TRBV4-2	TRBJ2-6	15	NA	NA
CASREIMNTEAFF	TGTGCCAGCAGGGAGATTATGAACACTGAAGCTTTCTTT	TRBV2	TRBJ1-1	13	NA	NA
CASSLAADSSSNYGYTF	TGTGCCAGCTCACTTGCCGCGGACAGCTCATCTAACTATGGCTACACCTTC	TRBV18	TRBJ1-2	17	few	NA
CSVEELRDTQYF	TGCAGCGTTGAAGAGCTACGAGATACGCAGTATTTT	TRBV29-1	TRBJ2-3	12	NA	NA
CASSEARLAKTQYF	TGTGCCAGCAGTGAAGCGCGGCTAGCGAAGACCCAGTACTTC	TRBV6-1	TRBJ2-5	14	NA	NA
CASSLGQGLAYEQYF	TGTGCCAGCAGCCTGGGACAGGGCCTGGCCTACGAGCAGTACTTC	TRBV5-8	TRBJ2-7	15	NA	TRBD1
CASSYGTGGAGRGYTF	TGTGCCAGCAGCTACGGGACAGGGGGCGCCGGAAGGGGCTACACCTTC	TRBV7-8	TRBJ1-2	16	NA	TRBD1
CASSPGQGAGGYTF	TGTGCCAGTAGTCCGGGACAGGGGGCAGGTGGCTACACCTTC	TRBV19	TRBJ1-2	14	NA	TRBD1
CASSSTGGYEQYF	TGCGCCAGCAGCTCCACAGGGGGCTACGAGCAGTACTTC	TRBV5-1	TRBJ2-7	13	NA	TRBD1
CASSRDRAQNTIYF	TGTGCCAGCAGTCGGGACAGGGCTCAAAACACCATATATTTT	TRBV6-6	TRBJ1-3	14	NA	TRBD1
CATGVGQSNSPLHF	TGTGCCACAGGGGTGGGACAGTCAAATTCACCCCTCCACTTT	TRBV19	TRBJ1-6	14	NA	TRBD1
CASSSLVAGNEQFF	TGTGCCAGCAGCTCCCTGGTTGCGGGCAATGAGCAGTTCTTC	TRBV7-9	TRBJ2-1	14	NA	NA
CASSQEAAAYSSYNEQFF	TGTGCCAGCAGCCAAGAAGCGGCAGCCTATAGCTCCTACAATGAGCAGTTCTTC	TRBV3-1/TRBV3-2	TRBJ2-1	18	NA	NA
CASSFRRLLGYTF	TGTGCCAGCAGTTTTAGGAGGCTTCTAGGCTACACCTTC	TRBV27	TRBJ1-2	13	NA	NA
CASTQSPTRGGETQYF	TGTGCCAGTACCCAATCCCCGACTCGGGGGGGAGAGACCCAGTACTTC	TRBV19	TRBJ2-5	16	NA	TRBD2
CASSLLVGGATNEQFF	TGTGCCAGCAGTTTATTGGTCGGAGGGGCGACCAATGAGCAGTTCTTC	TRBV27	TRBJ2-1	16	NA	NA
CASSINPAGGLNTEAFF	TGTGCCAGTAGTATCAACCCGGCAGGGGGCCTAAACACTGAAGCTTTCTTT	TRBV19	TRBJ1-1	17	NA	TRBD1
CASSLVGGTPYEQYF	TGCGCCAGCAGCTTGGTTGGAGGAACCCCCTACGAGCAGTACTTC	TRBV5-1	TRBJ2-7	15	NA	NA
CASSLARHSYGYTF	TGTGCCAGCAGCTTAGCCCGACACTCCTATGGCTACACCTTC	TRBV7-2	TRBJ1-2	14	NA	NA
CASSFLETQYF	TGTGCCAGCAGTTTCTTGGAGACCCAGTACTTC	TRBV12-3/TRBV12-4	TRBJ2-5	11	NA	NA
CASSLGAGGLADTQYF	TGTGCCAGCAGCTTAGGGGCGGGGGGGCTGGCAGATACGCAGTATTTT	TRBV7-2	TRBJ2-3	16	NA	TRBD2
CASSALTGGSSNTGELFF	TGCGCCAGCAGCGCACTGACAGGGGGCTCTTCGAACACCGGGGAGCTGTTTTTT	TRBV5-1	TRBJ2-2	18	NA	TRBD1
CASSSSTGTGERQYF	TGTGCCAGCAGCTCCTCAACCGGGACAGGGGAACGGCAGTACTTC	TRBV11-2	TRBJ2-7	15	NA	TRBD1
CASSLGQLNTEAFF	TGTGCCAGCAGCTTAGGGCAACTGAACACTGAAGCTTTCTTT	TRBV7-2	TRBJ1-1	14	NA	NA
CASSPQQENEPQHF	TGTGCCAGCTCACCACAACAGGAGAATGAGCCCCAGCATTTT	TRBV18	TRBJ1-5	14	NA	NA